These 10 T cell receptor beta chains were all obtained from the same sample, sequenced in a study of cytomegalovirus exposure and HLA in healthy donors. Libraries were prepared by immunoSEQ multiplex PCR; TCRdb keeps only in-frame clonotypes and omits some of them. The sample has 150,000 to 200,000 clones; approximately 89% are singletons. The sample taken for sequencing was PBMCs. The receptors were gathered from a man between 18 and 35 years old in good health and CMV-seropositive.

This clone occurred a few times. The chain couples TRBV2 to TRBJ1-2, with TRBD1 as a possible D gene (5 bases). There are 15 residues in the CDR3. Trimming left V 8 bases short and J 1 base short, with 17 bases between. CDR1 and CDR2 from the germline V gene are SNHLY and FYNNEI. The CDR3 reads CASRFDSIVNYGYTF. As DNA, the CDR3 is TGTGCCAGCCGCTTCGACAGTATCGTTAACTATGGCTACACCTTC.

The CDR3 here is CASRPEAFYEQYF. The CDR3 nucleotides read TGTGCCAGCAGGCCAGAGGCCTTTTACGAGCAGTACTTC. The V and J genes are TRBV2 and TRBJ2-7, with D unresolved. CDR1 SNHLY and CDR2 FYNNEI come from the germline V gene. This CDR3 has 13 residues. V was trimmed by 6 bases and J by 4 bases, leaving 13 bases between them.

This clone showed up just once. This rearrangement joins TRBV7-6 to TRBJ2-1, with a tentative D call TRBD2 (5 bases). The CDR3 consists of 17 residues. The V and J ends lost 5 bases and 0 bases respectively, with 17 bases between them. The V gene's germline CDR1 is SGHVS and CDR2 FNYEAQ. As DNA, the CDR3 is TGTGCCAGCAGCCCAGTAGGGAGAGGAAGCTCCTACAATGAGCAGTTCTTC. Protein product: CASSPVGRGSSYNEQFF. Full variable domain (outside the CDR3, taken from reference TRBV7-6 and TRBJ2-1): GAGVSQSPRYKVTKRGQDVALRCDPISGHVSLYWYRQALGQGPEFLTYFNYEAQQDKSGLPNDRFSAERPEGSISTLTIQRTEQRDSAMYRCASSPVGRGSSYNEQFFGPGTRLTVL.

The CDR3 DNA is TGTGCCAGCAGTAGAGGTGGGTCCTACGAGCAGTACTTC. Translation gives CASSRGGSYEQYF. The genes are TRBV6-1 and TRBJ2-7; D is ambiguous. This CDR3 region has 13 residues. Trimming stripped 5 bases from V and 1 base from J, with 9 bases between. Germline assignment: CDR1 MNHNS and CDR2 SASEGT.

The V and J genes are TRBV28 and TRBJ1-5; 9 bases fit TRBD1. The V gene's germline CDR1 is MDHEN and CDR2 SYDVKM. The CDR3 has 18 residues. The junction had 13 bases not matched to a gene; V was cut back by 7 bases and J by 0 bases. Written as DNA, the CDR3 is TGTGCCAGCACTCCCTACAGGGGGCGAATATATAGCAATCAGCCCCAGCATTTT. As protein: CASTPYRGRIYSNQPQHF.

This clone was observed a single time. The rearrangement uses TRBV5-6 and TRBJ1-2, with D possibly TRBD1 on 6 matching bases. Germline-derived CDR1 and CDR2 are SGHDT and YYEEEE. The CDR3 extends over 14 amino acids. The germline V and J ends were trimmed by 2 bases and 2 bases, with 10 bases remaining between them. This CDR3 is CASSFVDRNYGYTF. CDR3 DNA: TGTGCCAGCAGCTTCGTAGACAGGAACTATGGCTACACCTTC. The full variable domain, its missing parts supplied by reference TRBV5-6 and TRBJ1-2, is DAGVTQSPTHLIKTRGQQVTLRCSPKSGHDTVSWYQQALGQGPQFIFQYYEEEERQRGNFPDRFSGHQFPNYSSELNVNALLLGDSALYLCASSFVDRNYGYTFGSGTRLTVV.

CDR3 loop: CASSLRGVPPYEQYF. CDR3 sequence (DNA): TGTGCCAGCAGTTTACGGGGGGTCCCTCCCTACGAGCAGTACTTC. The chain combines TRBV27 with TRBJ2-7, with 7 bases identical to TRBD2. Per germline, CDR1 MNHEY and CDR2 SMNVEV (reference sequence). This CDR3 has 15 amino acids. The junction had 6 bases not matched to a gene; V was cut back by 2 bases and J by 2 bases.

The gene calls are TRBV6-4 and TRBJ1-5; D may be TRBD1 (5 bases). From germline, CDR1 is MRHNA and CDR2 SNTAGT. This CDR3 contains 16 residues. The V and J ends lost 6 bases and 4 bases respectively, with 19 bases between them. CDR3 region: CASSNRGYGRNQPQHF. CDR3 coding DNA: TGTGCCAGCAGCAACCGGGGGTATGGCAGAAATCAGCCCCAGCATTTT.

This chain joins TRBV4-2 and TRBJ2-7; 8 bases agree with TRBD2. V lost 4 bases to trimming and J lost 1 base; unmatched junction nucleotides: 3. The CDR3 contains 14 residues. CDR1 is LGHNA, CDR2 YNFKEQ, per germline. This CDR3 is CASSPGLVSYEQYF. In nucleotides, the CDR3 is TGTGCCAGCAGCCCGGGACTAGTTTCCTACGAGCAGTACTTC.

The chain joins TRBV10-1 to TRBJ1-5; unclear D gene. Germline values: CDR1 WNHNN, CDR2 SYGVQD (reference sequence). The CDR3 extends over 17 amino acids. V lost 5 bases to trimming and J lost 0 bases, with 17 bases between them. This chain's CDR3 is CASSSTSQLYSNQPQHF. CDR3 bases: TGCGCCAGCAGTAGTACTTCACAGTTATATAGCAATCAGCCCCAGCATTTT.